A selection of T cell receptor beta chains follows, all from one sample in a study of T-cell reconstitution after alpha-beta-depleted transplantation in children. TCRdb reanalysed the PCR reads using MiXCR and keeps one entry per CDR3 protein. The table has roughly 500,000 distinct CDR3 sequences, approximately 20% seen once. The specimen comprised PBMCs from the stem cell graft donor, sampled from the stem cell graft. These receptors all come from a human donor who donated a stem cell graft to a child with acute lymphoblastic leukemia. Both conserved end residues are part of each CDR3.

j_call: TRBJ1-1
v_call: TRBV3-1
cdr3_aa: CASSQDGGRTEAFF

j_call: TRBJ1-4
v_call: TRBV12-3/TRBV12-4
cdr3_aa: CASRRGASEKLFF

j_call: TRBJ2-7
v_call: TRBV12-3/TRBV12-4
cdr3_aa: CASSLSGPGTEQYF

j_call: TRBJ1-4
v_call: TRBV5-1
cdr3_aa: CASRGDRGNEKLFF

j_call: TRBJ2-2
v_call: TRBV5-1
cdr3_aa: CASSSQGILGTGELFF

j_call: TRBJ1-4
v_call: TRBV6-1
cdr3_aa: CASSAGGAANEKLFF

j_call: TRBJ2-5
v_call: TRBV3-1
cdr3_aa: CASSDRGIETQYF

j_call: TRBJ2-5
v_call: TRBV9
cdr3_aa: CASSAQGQETQYF

j_call: TRBJ2-7
v_call: TRBV7-8
cdr3_aa: CASSLMTESYEQYF

j_call: TRBJ1-5
v_call: TRBV19
cdr3_aa: CATTAGTGFGNQPQHF

j_call: TRBJ1-5
v_call: TRBV20-1
cdr3_aa: CSAIFDASNQPQHF

j_call: TRBJ2-1
v_call: TRBV29-1
cdr3_aa: CSALRGGSYNEQFF

j_call: TRBJ1-5
v_call: TRBV7-9
cdr3_aa: CASPGQGGNQPQHF

j_call: TRBJ2-3
v_call: TRBV20-1
cdr3_aa: CSAHPGADTQYF

j_call: TRBJ2-4
v_call: TRBV15
cdr3_aa: CATSPRTGQNIQYF

j_call: TRBJ2-7
v_call: TRBV5-1
cdr3_aa: CASGLAGGSYEQYF

j_call: TRBJ2-5
v_call: TRBV7-9
cdr3_aa: CASSSPGGPETQYF

j_call: TRBJ2-7
v_call: TRBV15
cdr3_aa: CATSRDRELQPYEQYF

j_call: TRBJ1-5
v_call: TRBV29-1
cdr3_aa: CSVEERRGPNQPQHF

j_call: TRBJ2-2
v_call: TRBV5-6
cdr3_aa: CASSLGADSTGELFF

j_call: TRBJ2-7
v_call: TRBV7-2
cdr3_aa: CASSLDLSLYYEQYF

j_call: TRBJ2-5
v_call: TRBV20-1
cdr3_aa: CSAHSKLF

j_call: TRBJ2-1
v_call: TRBV7-9
cdr3_aa: CASSLASAGADNEQFF

j_call: TRBJ2-7
v_call: TRBV29-1
cdr3_aa: CSWTRDSYEQYF

j_call: TRBJ2-7
v_call: TRBV12-3/TRBV12-4
cdr3_aa: CASSSLGEQYF

j_call: TRBJ2-2
v_call: TRBV5-1
cdr3_aa: CASSGRVPHTGELFF

j_call: TRBJ2-1
v_call: TRBV1
cdr3_aa: CTSSRTSVILSYNEQFF

j_call: TRBJ2-1
v_call: TRBV7-2
cdr3_aa: CASHLTGGVGSDEQFF

j_call: TRBJ2-3
v_call: TRBV5-1
cdr3_aa: CASSRWTSGSTDTQYF

j_call: TRBJ2-1
v_call: TRBV6-2/TRBV6-3
cdr3_aa: CASSLTGNYNEQFF

j_call: TRBJ2-7
v_call: TRBV29-1
cdr3_aa: CSVDGRGAFPYEQYF

j_call: TRBJ1-1
v_call: TRBV5-1
cdr3_aa: CASSLAGTQQVRAFF

j_call: TRBJ2-1
v_call: TRBV5-1
cdr3_aa: CASSGSSSYNEQFF

j_call: TRBJ2-1
v_call: TRBV12-3/TRBV12-4
cdr3_aa: CASSFRDNSYNEQFF

j_call: TRBJ2-7
v_call: TRBV29-1
cdr3_aa: CSGAGTGDDEQYF

j_call: TRBJ2-2
v_call: TRBV5-1
cdr3_aa: CASNLRNGELFF

j_call: TRBJ2-1
v_call: TRBV14
cdr3_aa: CASSSGTGYGNEQFF

j_call: TRBJ2-7
v_call: TRBV20-1
cdr3_aa: CSARDSKEGDSYEQYF

j_call: TRBJ2-2
v_call: TRBV12-3/TRBV12-4
cdr3_aa: CASSLEGLVPGELFF

j_call: TRBJ2-7
v_call: TRBV20-1
cdr3_aa: CSARDLSGLAGTYEQYF

j_call: TRBJ1-1
v_call: TRBV10-2
cdr3_aa: CASSDRQAGTEAFF

j_call: TRBJ1-2
v_call: TRBV7-9
cdr3_aa: CASSLGGREGYTF

j_call: TRBJ1-2
v_call: TRBV7-2
cdr3_aa: CASSPNNYGYTF

j_call: TRBJ2-7
v_call: TRBV20-1
cdr3_aa: CSARPGVGPTYEQYF

j_call: TRBJ2-7
v_call: TRBV10-3
cdr3_aa: CAISEGTGGFEQYF

j_call: TRBJ1-1
v_call: TRBV2
cdr3_aa: CASSESPGLNTEAFF

j_call: TRBJ2-2
v_call: TRBV27
cdr3_aa: CASSFRTGELFF

j_call: TRBJ2-7
v_call: TRBV6-2/TRBV6-3
cdr3_aa: CASSYRSGAPALSRSYEQYF

j_call: TRBJ2-2
v_call: TRBV5-1
cdr3_aa: CASSLAMERPANTGELFF

j_call: TRBJ2-3
v_call: TRBV20-1
cdr3_aa: CSARLIAQYF

j_call: TRBJ2-1
v_call: TRBV12-5
cdr3_aa: CASGQGLGPVNEQFF

j_call: TRBJ2-7
v_call: TRBV7-9
cdr3_aa: CASSPWDLPYEQYF

j_call: TRBJ2-7
v_call: TRBV2
cdr3_aa: CASSANGLAGVEQYF

j_call: TRBJ2-5
v_call: TRBV5-1
cdr3_aa: CASSLGQGGIETQYF